This T cell receptor beta chain was observed in a study of T cell clusters in autoimmune cytopenias. Whole-study results and caveats: Active autoimmune hepatitis patients had roughly 2.9-fold fewer exclusive TRB clusters than healthy donors. Clustering suggested that physiological T cell clusters were missing in primary autoimmune cytopenia patients.

About this clonotype: Its antigen is as yet unknown.

TRB was amplified by touch-down multiplex PCR, primer pools A and B combined. TCRdb processed the multiplex PCR reads again and assigns one entry to each CDR3 protein, with no DNA. The table lists 4,500 to 7,000 distinct CDR3 sequences. The V gene's germline CDR1 is DFQATT and CDR2 SNEGSKA (reference sequence). This CDR3 is built from 14 residues. TRB amplification used 250 ng of peripheral blood genomic DNA. This rearrangement joins TRBV20-1 to TRBJ2-1. This TCR came from a human donor with an autoimmune cytopenia or autoimmune hepatitis (not recorded which). Sequenced sample: peripheral blood. CDR3 amino acids: CSASRTSSYNEQFF.